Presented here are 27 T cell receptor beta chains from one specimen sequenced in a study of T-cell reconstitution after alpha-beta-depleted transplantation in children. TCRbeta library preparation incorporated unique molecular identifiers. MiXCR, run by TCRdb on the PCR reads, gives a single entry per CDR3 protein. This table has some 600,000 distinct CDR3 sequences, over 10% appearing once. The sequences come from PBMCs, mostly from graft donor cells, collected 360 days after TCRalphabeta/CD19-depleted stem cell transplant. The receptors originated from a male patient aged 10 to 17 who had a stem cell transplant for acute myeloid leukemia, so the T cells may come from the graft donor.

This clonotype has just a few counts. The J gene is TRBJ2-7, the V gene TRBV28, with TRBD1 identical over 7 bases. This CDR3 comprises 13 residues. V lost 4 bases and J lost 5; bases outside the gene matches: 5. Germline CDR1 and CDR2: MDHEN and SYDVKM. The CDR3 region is CASSWVRGHEQYF. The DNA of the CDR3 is TGTGCCAGCAGTTGGGTGAGGGGGCACGAGCAGTACTTC.

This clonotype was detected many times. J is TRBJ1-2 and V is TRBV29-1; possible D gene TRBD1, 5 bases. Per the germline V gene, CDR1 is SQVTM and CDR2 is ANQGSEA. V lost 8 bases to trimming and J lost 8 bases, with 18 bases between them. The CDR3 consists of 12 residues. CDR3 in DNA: TGCAGCATTCCGGGACTTAGAGGGGGCTACACCTTC. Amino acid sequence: CSIPGLRGGYTF.

The CDR3 region is CASSGLKREGREEQYF. The CDR3 nucleotides are TGTGCCAGCAGCGGATTAAAGCGGGAGGGCCGGGAGGAGCAGTACTTC. This chain links TRBV7-2 with TRBJ2-7; 10 positions match TRBD2. Germline lookup yields CDR1 SGHTA and CDR2 FQGNSA. CDR3 length equals 16 residues. Trimming at V came to 5 bases and at J to 7 bases, leaving 14 bases not matched to a gene.

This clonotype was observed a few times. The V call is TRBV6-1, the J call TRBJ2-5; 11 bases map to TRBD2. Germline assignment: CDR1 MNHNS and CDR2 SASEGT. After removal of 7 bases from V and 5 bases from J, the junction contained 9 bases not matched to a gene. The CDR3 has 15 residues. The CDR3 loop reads CASTGLAGGRETQYF. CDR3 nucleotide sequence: TGTGCCAGCACGGGGCTAGCGGGAGGTCGGGAGACCCAGTACTTC.

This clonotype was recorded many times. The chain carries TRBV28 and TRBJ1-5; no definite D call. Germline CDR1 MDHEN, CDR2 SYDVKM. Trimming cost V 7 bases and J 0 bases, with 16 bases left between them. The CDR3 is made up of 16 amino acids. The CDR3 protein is CASIQRTADSNQPQHF. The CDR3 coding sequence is TGTGCCAGCATCCAAAGGACCGCGGATAGCAATCAGCCCCAGCATTTT. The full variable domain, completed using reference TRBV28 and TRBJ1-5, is DVKVTQSSRYLVKRTGEKVFLECVQDMDHENMFWYRQDPGLGLRLIYFSYDVKMKEKGDIPEGYSVSREKKERFSLILESASTNQTSMYLCASIQRTADSNQPQHFGDGTRLSIL.

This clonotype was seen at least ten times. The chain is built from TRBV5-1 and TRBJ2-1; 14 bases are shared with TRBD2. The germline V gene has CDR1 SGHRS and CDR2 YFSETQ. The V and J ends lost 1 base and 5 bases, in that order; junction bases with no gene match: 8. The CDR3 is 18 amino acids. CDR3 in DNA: TGCGCCAGCAGCTTGCCCTTTCCGGGACTAGCGGGAGACAATGAGCAGTTCTTC. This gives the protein CASSLPFPGLAGDNEQFF.

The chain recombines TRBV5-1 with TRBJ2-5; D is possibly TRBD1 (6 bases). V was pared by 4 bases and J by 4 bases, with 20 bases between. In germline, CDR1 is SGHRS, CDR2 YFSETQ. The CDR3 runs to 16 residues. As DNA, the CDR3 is TGCGCCAGCAGCCCAAGGACAGACGGGGCGCCAGAGACCCAGTACTTC. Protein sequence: CASSPRTDGAPETQYF.

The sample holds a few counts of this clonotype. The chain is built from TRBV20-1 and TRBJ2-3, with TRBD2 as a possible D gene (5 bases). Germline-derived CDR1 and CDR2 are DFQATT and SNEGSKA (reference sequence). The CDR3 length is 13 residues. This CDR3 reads CSAMVATNRAQYF. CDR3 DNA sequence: TGCAGCGCCATGGTAGCGACAAACCGCGCGCAGTATTTT.

CDR3 in DNA: TGTGCCACCAGTGAACCTACAGGGAGCACAGATACGCAGTATTTT. Translation: CATSEPTGSTDTQYF. The J gene is TRBJ2-3, the V gene TRBV24-1; weak D call: TRBD1 (6 bases). CDR1 is KGHDR and CDR2 is SFDVKD in the germline V gene. Trimming stripped 4 bases from V and 0 bases from J, with 10 bases between. This CDR3 spans 15 amino acids.

CDR3 DNA sequence: TGTGCCAGCAGCAAAGAGGCTACTAGCGGGAGGGCCCCATTCACCGGGGAGCTGTTTTTT. Translation gives CASSKEATSGRAPFTGELFF. The chain carries TRBV21-1 and TRBJ2-2; the D call in the table, TRBD2, was not verified against the DNA. TRBV21-1 is given as a pseudogene. The CDR3 totals 20 residues.

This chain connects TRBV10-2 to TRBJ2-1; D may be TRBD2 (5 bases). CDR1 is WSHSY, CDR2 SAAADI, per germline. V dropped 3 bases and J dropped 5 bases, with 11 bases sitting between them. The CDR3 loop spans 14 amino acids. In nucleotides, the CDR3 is TGCGCCAGCAGTGAAAGGCGGGTGAACAATGAGCAGTTCTTC. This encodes CASSERRVNNEQFF.

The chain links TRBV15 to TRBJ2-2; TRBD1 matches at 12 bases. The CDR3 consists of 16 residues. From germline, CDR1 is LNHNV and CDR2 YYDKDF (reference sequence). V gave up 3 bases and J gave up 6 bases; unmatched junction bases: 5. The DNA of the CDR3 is TGTGCCACCAGCAGGGGACAGGGGGCATTTTCCGGGGAGCTGTTTTTT. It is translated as CATSRGQGAFSGELFF.

The CDR3: CASSYDRDPVPNTGELFF. The DNA for the CDR3 is TGTGCCAGCAGCTACGACAGGGACCCCGTACCGAACACCGGGGAGCTGTTTTTT. V gene TRBV12-3 or TRBV12-4 combines with J gene TRBJ2-2; 7 bases match TRBD1. V trimming: 6 bases; J trimming: 0 bases; junction bases outside the gene matches: 13. The CDR3 sequence is 18 residues long.

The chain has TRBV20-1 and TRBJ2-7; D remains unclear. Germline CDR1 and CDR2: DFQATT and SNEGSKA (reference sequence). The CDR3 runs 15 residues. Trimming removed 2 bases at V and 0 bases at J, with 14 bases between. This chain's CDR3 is CSARFSWLDSYEQYF. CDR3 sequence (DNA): TGCAGTGCTAGATTTTCTTGGCTAGACTCCTACGAGCAGTACTTC.

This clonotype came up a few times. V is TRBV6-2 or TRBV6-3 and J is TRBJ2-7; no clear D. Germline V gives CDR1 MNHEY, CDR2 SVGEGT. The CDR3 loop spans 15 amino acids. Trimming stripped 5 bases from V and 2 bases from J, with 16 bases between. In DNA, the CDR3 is TGTGCCAGCAGTCACCGGGTTCCCCCCACCTACGAGCAGTACTTC. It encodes CASSHRVPPTYEQYF.

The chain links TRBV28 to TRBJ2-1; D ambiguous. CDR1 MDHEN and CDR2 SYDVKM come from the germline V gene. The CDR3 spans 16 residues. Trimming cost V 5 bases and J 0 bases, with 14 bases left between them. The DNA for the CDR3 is TGTGCCAGCAGTAGATTCGTCTCAAGCTCCTACAATGAGCAGTTCTTC. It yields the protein CASSRFVSSSYNEQFF.

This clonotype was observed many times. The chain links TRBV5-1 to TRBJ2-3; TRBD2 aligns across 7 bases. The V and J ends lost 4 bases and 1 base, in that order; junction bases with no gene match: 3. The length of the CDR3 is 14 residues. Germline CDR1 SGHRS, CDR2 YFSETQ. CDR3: CASSLREGTDTQYF. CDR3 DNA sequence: TGCGCCAGCAGCCTCCGGGAGGGCACAGATACGCAGTATTTT.

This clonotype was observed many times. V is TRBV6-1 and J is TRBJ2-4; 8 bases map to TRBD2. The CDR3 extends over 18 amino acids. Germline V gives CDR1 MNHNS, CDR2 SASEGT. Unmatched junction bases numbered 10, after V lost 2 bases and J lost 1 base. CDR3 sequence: CASSEWEAGVRAKNIQYF. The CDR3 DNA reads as TGTGCCAGCAGTGAATGGGAAGCGGGGGTTCGGGCCAAAAACATTCAGTACTTC.

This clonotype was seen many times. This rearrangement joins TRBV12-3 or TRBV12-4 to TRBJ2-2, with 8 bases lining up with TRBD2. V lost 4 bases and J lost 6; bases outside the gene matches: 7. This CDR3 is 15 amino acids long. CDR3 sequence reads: CASSWETSGSGELFF. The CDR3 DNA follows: TGTGCCAGCAGTTGGGAAACTAGCGGATCCGGGGAGCTGTTTTTT.

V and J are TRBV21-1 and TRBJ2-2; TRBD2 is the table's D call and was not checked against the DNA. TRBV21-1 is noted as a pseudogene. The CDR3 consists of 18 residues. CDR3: CASSATQGLAVNTGELFF. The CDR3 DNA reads TGTGCCAGCAGCGCAACTCAGGGGCTAGCGGTGAACACCGGGGAGCTGTTTTTT.

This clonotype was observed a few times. CDR3 protein: CASSLVPSGANNEQFF. The CDR3 bases are TGTGCCAGCAGCTTAGTACCTAGCGGAGCTAACAATGAGCAGTTCTTC. This chain links TRBV11-3 with TRBJ2-1, with TRBD2 identical over 7 bases. V gave up 1 base and J gave up 5 bases; unmatched junction bases: 8. The CDR3 spans 16 residues. Germline CDR1 SGHNT, CDR2 YENEEA.

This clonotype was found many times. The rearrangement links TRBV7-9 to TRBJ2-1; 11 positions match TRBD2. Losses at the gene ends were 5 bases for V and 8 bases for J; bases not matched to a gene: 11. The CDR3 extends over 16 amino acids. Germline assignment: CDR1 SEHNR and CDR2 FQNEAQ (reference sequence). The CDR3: CASSENSGRAFYEQFF. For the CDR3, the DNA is TGTGCCAGCAGCGAGAATAGCGGGAGGGCCTTTTATGAGCAGTTCTTC.

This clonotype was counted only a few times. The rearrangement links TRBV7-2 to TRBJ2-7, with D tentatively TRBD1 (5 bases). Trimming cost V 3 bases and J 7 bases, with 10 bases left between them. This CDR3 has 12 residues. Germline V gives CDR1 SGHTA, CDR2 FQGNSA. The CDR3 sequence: CASSFRKGEQYF. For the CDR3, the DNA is TGTGCCAGCAGCTTCAGAAAGGGGGAGCAGTACTTC.

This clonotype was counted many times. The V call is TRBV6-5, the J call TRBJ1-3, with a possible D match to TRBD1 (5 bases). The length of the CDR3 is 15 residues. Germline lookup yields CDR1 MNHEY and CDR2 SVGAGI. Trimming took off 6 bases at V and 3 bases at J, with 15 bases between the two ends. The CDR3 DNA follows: TGTGCCAGCAGCCTCCTCGGGGCGTATGGAAACACCATATATTTT. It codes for CASSLLGAYGNTIYF.

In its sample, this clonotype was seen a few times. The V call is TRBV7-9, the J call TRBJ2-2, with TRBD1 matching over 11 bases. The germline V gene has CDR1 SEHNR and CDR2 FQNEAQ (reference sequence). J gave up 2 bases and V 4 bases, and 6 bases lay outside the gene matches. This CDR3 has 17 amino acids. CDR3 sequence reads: CASSSTDRGLNTGELFF. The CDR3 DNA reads TGTGCCAGCAGCTCGACGGACAGGGGGCTCAACACCGGGGAGCTGTTTTTT.

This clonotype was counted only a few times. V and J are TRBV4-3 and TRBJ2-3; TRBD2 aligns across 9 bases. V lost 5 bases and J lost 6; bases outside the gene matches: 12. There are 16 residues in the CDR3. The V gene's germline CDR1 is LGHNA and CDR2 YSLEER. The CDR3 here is CASSADGSGRMDTQYF. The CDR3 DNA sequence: TGCGCCAGCAGCGCCGACGGGAGCGGGAGGATGGATACGCAGTATTTT.

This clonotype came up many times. Here the CDR3 DNA reads TGCAGCGTTGCCCGCTCGGGCGGGAACACTGAAGCTTTCTTT. Its translation: CSVARSGGNTEAFF. The rearrangement joins TRBV29-1 to TRBJ1-1; D is ambiguous. Germline CDR1 is SQVTM and CDR2 is ANQGSEA. The CDR3 has 14 residues. Between the trimmed V and J ends, which lost 4 bases and 1 base, there was a span of 13 bases.